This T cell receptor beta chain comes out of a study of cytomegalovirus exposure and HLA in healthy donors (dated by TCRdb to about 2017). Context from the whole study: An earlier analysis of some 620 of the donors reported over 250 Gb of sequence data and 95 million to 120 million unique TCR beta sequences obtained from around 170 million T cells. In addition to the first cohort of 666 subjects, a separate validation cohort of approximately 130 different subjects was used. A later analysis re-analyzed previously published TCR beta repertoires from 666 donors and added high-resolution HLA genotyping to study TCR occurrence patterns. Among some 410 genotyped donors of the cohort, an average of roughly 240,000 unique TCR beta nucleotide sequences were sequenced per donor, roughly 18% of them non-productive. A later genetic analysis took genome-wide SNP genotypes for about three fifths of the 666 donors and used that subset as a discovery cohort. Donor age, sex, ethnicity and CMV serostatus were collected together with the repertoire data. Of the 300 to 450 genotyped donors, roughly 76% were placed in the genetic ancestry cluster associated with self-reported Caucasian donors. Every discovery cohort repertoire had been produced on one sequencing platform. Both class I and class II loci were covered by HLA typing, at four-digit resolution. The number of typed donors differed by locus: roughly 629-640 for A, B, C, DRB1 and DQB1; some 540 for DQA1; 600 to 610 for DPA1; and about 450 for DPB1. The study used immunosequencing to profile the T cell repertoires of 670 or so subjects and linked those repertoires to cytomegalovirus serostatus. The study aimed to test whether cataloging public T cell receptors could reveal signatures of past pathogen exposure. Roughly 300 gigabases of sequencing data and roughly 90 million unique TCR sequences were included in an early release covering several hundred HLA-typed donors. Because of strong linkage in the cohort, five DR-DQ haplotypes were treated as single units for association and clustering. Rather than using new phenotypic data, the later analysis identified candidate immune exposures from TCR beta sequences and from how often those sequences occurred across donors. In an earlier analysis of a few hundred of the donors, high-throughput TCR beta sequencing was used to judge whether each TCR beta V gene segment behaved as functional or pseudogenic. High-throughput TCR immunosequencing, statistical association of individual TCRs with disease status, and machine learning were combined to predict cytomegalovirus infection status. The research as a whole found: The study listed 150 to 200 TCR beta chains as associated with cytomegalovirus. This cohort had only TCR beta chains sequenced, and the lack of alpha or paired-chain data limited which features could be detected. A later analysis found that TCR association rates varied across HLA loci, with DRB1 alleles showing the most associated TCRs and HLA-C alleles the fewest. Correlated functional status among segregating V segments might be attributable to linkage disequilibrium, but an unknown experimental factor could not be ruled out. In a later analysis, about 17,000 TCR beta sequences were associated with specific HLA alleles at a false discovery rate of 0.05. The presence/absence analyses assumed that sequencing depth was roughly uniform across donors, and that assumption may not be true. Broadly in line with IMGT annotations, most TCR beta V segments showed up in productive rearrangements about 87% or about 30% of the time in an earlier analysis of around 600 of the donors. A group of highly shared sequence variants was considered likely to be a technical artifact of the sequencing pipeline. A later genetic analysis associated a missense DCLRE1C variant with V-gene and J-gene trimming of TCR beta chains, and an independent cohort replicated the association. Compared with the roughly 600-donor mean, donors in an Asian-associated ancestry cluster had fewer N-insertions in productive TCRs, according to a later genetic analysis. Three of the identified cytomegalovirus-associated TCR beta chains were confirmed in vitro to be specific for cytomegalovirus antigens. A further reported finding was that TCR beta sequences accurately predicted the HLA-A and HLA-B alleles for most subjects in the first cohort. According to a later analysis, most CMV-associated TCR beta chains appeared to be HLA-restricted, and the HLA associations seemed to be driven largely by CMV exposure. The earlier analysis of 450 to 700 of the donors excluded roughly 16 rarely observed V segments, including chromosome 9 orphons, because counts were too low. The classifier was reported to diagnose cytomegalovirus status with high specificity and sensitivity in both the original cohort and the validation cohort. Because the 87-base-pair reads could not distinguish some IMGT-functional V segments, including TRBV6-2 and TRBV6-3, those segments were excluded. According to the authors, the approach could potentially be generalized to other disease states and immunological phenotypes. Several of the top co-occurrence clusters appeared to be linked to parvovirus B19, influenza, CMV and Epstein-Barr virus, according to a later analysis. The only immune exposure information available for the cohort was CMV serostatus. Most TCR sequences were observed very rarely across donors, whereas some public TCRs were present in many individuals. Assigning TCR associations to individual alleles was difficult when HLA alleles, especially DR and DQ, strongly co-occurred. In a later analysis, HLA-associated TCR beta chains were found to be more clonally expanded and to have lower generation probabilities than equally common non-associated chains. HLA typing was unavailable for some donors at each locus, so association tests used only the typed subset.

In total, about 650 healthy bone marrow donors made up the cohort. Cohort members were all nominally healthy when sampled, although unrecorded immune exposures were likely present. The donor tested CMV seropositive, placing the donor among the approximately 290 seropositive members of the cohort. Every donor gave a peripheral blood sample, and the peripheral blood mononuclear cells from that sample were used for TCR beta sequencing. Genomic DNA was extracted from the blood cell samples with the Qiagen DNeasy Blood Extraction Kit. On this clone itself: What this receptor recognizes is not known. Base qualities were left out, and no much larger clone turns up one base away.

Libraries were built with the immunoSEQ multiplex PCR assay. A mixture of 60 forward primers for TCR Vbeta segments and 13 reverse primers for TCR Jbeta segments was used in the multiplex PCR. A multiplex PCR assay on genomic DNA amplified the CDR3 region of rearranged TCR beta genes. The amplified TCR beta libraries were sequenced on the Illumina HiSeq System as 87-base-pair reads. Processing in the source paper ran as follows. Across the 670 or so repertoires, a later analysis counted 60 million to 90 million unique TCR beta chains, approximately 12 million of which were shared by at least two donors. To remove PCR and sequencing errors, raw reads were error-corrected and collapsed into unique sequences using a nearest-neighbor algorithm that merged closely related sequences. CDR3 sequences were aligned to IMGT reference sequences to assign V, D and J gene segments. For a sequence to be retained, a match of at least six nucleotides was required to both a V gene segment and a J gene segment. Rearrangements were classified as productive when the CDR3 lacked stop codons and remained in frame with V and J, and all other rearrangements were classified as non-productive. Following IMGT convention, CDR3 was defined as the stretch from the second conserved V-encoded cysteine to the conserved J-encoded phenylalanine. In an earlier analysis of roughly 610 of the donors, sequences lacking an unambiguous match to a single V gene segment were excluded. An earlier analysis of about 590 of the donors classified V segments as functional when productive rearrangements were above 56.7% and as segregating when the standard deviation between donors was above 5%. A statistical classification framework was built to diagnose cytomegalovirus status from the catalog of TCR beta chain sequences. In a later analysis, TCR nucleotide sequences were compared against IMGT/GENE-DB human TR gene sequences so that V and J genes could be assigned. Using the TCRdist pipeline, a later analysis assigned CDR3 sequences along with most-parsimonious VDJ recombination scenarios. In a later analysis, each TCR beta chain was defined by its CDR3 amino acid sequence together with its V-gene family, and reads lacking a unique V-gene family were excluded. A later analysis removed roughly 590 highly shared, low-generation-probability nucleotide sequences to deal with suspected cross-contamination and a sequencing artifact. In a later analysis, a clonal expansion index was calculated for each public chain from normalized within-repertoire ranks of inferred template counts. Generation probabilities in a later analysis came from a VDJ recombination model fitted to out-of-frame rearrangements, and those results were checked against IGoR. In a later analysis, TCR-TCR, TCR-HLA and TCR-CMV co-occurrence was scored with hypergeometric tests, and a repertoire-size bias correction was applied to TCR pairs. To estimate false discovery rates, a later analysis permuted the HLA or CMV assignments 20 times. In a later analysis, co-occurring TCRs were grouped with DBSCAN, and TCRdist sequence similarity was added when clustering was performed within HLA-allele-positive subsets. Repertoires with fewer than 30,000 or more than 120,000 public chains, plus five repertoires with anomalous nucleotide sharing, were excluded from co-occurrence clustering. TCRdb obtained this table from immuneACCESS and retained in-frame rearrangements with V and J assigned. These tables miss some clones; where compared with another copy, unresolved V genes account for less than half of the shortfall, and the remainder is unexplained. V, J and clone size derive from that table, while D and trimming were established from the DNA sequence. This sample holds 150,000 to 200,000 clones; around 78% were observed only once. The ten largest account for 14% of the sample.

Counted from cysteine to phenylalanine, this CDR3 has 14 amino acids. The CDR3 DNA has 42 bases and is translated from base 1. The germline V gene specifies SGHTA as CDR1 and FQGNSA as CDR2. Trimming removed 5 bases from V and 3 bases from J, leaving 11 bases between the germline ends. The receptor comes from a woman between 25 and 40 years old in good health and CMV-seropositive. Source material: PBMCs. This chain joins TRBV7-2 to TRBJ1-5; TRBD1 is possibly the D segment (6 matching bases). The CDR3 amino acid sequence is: CASSLRQVNQPQHF. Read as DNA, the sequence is TGTGCCAGCAGCCTCCGACAGGTCAATCAGCCCCAGCATTTT.